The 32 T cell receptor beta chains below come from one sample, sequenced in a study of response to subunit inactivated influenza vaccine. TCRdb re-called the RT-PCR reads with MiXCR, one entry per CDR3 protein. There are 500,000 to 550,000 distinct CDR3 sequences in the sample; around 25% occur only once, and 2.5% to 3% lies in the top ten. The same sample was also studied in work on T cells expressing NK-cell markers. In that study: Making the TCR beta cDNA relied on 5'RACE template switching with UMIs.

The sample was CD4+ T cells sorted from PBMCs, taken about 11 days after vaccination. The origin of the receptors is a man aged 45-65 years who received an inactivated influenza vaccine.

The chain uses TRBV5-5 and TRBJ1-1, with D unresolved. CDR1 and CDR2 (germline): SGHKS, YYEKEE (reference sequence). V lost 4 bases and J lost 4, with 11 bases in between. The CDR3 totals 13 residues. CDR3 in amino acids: CASSLDWGTEAFF. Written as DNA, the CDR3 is TGTGCCAGCAGCCTGGACTGGGGCACTGAAGCTTTCTTT.

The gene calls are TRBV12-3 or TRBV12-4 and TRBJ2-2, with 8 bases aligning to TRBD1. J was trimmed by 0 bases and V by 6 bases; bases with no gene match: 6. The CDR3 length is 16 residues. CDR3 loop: CASSLTGGANTGELFF. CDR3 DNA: TGTGCCAGCAGCCTTACAGGGGGAGCGAACACCGGGGAGCTGTTTTTT.

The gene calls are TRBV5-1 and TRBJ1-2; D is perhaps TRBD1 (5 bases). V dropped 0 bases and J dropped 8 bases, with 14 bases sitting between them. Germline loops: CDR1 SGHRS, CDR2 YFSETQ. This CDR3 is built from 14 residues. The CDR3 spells CASSLEGRAGGYTF. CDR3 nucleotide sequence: TGCGCCAGCAGCTTGGAAGGCAGGGCAGGGGGCTACACCTTC. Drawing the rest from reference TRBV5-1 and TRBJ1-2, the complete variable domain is KAGVTQTPRYLIKTRGQQVTLSCSPISGHRSVSWYQQTPGQGLQFLFEYFSETQRNKGNFPGRFSGRQFSNSRSEMNVSTLELGDSALYLCASSLEGRAGGYTFGSGTRLTVV.

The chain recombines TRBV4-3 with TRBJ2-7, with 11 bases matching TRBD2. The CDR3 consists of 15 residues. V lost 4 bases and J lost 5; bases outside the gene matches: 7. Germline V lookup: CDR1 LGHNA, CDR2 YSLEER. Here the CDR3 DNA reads TGCGCCAGCAGCCTCTTGACTAGCGGGATTAACGAGCAGTACTTC. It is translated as CASSLLTSGINEQYF.

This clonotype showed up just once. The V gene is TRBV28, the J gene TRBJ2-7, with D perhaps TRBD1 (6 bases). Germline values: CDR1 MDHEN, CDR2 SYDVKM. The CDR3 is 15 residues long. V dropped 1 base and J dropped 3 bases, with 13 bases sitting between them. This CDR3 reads CASSLFGRGNYEQYF. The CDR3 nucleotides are TGTGCCAGCAGTTTATTCGGCAGGGGAAACTACGAGCAGTACTTC.

The CDR3 spells CASSPSRESYEQYF. CDR3 sequence (DNA): TGTGCCAGCAGCCCCAGCAGAGAATCCTACGAGCAGTACTTC. The genes are TRBV7-9 and TRBJ2-7; D remains unclear. V was shortened by 5 bases and J by 1 base, with 12 bases between the two germline ends. Germline V CDR1 and CDR2: SEHNR, FQNEAQ (reference sequence). The CDR3 is 14 residues long. Full variable domain (outside the CDR3, taken from reference TRBV7-9 and TRBJ2-7): DTGVSQNPRHKITKRGQNVTFRCDPISEHNRLYWYRQTLGQGPEFLTYFQNEAQLEKSRLLSDRFSAERPKGSFSTLEIQRTEQGDSAMYLCASSPSRESYEQYFGPGTRLTVT.

CDR3 DNA: TGCGCCAGCAGCGTTAGCGGGGGGCCGTACAATGAGCAGTTCTTC. Its protein product is CASSVSGGPYNEQFF. V is TRBV5-1 and J is TRBJ2-1, with TRBD2 identical over 10 bases. The CDR3 loop spans 15 amino acids. Germline-derived CDR1 and CDR2 are SGHRS and YFSETQ. After removal of 4 bases from V and 4 bases from J, the junction contained 5 bases not matched to a gene.

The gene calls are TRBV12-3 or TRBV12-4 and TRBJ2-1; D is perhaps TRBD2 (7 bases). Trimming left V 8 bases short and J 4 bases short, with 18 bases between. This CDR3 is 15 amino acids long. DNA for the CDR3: TGTGCCAGCCGCAGGGCGGGGGCCGCGTACAATGAGCAGTTCTTC. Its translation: CASRRAGAAYNEQFF.

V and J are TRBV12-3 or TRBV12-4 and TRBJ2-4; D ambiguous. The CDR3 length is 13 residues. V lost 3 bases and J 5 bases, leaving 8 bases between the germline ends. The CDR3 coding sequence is TGTGCCAGCAGTTTGCCAGGAGAAAACATTCAGTACTTC. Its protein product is CASSLPGENIQYF.

The CDR3 is CASMTSGGYNEQFF. The CDR3, as DNA: TGTGCCAGCATGACTAGCGGGGGCTACAATGAGCAGTTCTTC. V gene TRBV12-3 or TRBV12-4 combines with J gene TRBJ2-1; 12 nucleotides align to TRBD2. V lost 7 bases and J lost 3; bases outside the gene matches: 1. The CDR3 extends over 14 amino acids.

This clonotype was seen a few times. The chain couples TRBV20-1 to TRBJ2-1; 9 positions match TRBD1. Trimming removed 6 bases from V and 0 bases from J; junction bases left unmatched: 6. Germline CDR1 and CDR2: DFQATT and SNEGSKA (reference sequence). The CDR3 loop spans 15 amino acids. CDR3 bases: TGCAGTGCCGGAGGGACAGGGAACTCCTACAATGAGCAGTTCTTC. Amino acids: CSAGGTGNSYNEQFF.

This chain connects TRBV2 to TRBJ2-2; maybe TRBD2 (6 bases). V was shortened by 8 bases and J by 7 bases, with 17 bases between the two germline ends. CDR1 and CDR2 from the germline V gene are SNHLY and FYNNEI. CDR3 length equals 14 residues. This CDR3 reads CASGLDRGGGELFF. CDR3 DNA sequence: TGTGCCAGCGGATTGGATAGGGGAGGCGGGGAGCTGTTTTTT.

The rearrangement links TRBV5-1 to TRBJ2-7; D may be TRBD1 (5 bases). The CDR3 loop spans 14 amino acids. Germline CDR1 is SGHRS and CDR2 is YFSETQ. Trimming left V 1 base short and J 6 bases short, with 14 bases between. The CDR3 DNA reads TGCGCCAGCAGCTTGACTTCCAGGGTATCCGAGCAGTACTTC. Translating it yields CASSLTSRVSEQYF.

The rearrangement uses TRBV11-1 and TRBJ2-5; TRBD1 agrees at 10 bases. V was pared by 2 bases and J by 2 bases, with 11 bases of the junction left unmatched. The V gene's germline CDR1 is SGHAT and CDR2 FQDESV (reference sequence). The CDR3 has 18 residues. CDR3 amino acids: CASSLTRLLDRGQETQYF. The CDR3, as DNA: TGTGCCAGCAGCTTAACCCGACTATTGGACAGGGGGCAAGAGACCCAGTACTTC.

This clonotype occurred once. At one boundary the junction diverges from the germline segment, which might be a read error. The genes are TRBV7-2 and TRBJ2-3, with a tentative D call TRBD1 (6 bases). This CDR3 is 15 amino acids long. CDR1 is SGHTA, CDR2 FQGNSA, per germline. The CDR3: CASSSDRASTNTQYF. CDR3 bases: TGTGCCAGCAGCTCGGACAGAGCGAGCACAAATACGCAGTATTTT.

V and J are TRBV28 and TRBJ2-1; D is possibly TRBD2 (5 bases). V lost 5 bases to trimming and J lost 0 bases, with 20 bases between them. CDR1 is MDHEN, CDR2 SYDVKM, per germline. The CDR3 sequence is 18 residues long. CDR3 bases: TGTGCCAGCAGTCCTCAACTAGGACGGCGAAGCTCCTACAATGAGCAGTTCTTC. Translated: CASSPQLGRRSSYNEQFF. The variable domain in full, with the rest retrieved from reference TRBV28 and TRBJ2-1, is DVKVTQSSRYLVKRTGEKVFLECVQDMDHENMFWYRQDPGLGLRLIYFSYDVKMKEKGDIPEGYSVSREKKERFSLILESASTNQTSMYLCASSPQLGRRSSYNEQFFGPGTRLTVL.

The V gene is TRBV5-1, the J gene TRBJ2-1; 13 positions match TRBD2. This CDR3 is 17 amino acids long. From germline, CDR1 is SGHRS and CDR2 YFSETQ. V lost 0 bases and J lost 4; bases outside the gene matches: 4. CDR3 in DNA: TGCGCCAGCAGCTTGGTGGGACTAGCGGGACAATACAATGAGCAGTTCTTC. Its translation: CASSLVGLAGQYNEQFF.

Here the CDR3 DNA reads TGTGCCAGCAGCCCCGAGCGGGAGTCGTCCTACAATGAGCAGTTCTTC. Amino acid sequence: CASSPERESSYNEQFF. The V call is TRBV7-3, the J call TRBJ2-1; the match to TRBD2 covers 8 bases. V shed 5 bases and J 1 base; nucleotides not matched to a gene: 7. This CDR3 has 16 residues. Germline CDR1 reads SGHTA; CDR2 reads FQGTGA.

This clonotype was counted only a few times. The CDR3 is CASRPDRASYEQYF. DNA of the CDR3: TGCGCCAGCAGGCCGGACAGGGCCTCCTACGAGCAGTACTTC. V gene TRBV5-1 combines with J gene TRBJ2-7, with 8 positions matching TRBD1. Germline V gene lookup returns CDR1 SGHRS and CDR2 YFSETQ. This CDR3 has 14 residues. The J segment lost 0 bases and the V segment lost 5 bases, leaving 4 bases of the junction unmatched.

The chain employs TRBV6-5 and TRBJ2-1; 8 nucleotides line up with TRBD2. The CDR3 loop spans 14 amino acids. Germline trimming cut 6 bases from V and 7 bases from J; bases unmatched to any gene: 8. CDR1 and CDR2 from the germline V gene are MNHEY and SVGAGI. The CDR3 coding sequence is TGTGCCAGCAGCTCCTCCGGGGGGGCGAATGAGCAGTTCTTC. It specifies CASSSSGGANEQFF.

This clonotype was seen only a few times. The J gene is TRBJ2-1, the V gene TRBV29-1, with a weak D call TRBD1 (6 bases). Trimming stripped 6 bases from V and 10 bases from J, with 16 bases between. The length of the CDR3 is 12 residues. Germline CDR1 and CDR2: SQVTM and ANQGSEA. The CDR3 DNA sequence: TGCAGCGTCAACGTCCCGACAGGAGAGCAGTTCTTC. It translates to CSVNVPTGEQFF.

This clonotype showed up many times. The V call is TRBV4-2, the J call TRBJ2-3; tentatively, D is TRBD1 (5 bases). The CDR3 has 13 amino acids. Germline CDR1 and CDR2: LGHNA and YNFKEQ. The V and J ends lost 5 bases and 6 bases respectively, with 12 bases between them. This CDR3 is CASSGRKGDTQYF. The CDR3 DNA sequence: TGTGCCAGCAGCGGACGGAAGGGGGATACGCAGTATTTT.

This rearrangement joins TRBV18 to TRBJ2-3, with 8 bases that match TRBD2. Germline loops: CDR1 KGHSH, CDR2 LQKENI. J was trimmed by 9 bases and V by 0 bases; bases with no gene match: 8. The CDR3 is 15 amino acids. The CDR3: CASSPPGGGPKTQYF. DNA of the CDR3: TGTGCCAGCTCACCACCGGGCGGGGGGCCTAAGACGCAGTATTTT. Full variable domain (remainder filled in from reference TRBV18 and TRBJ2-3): NAGVMQNPRHLVRRRGQEARLRCSPMKGHSHVYWYRQLPEEGLKFMVYLQKENIIDESGMPKERFSAEFPKEGPSILRIQQVVRGDSAAYFCASSPPGGGPKTQYFGPGTRLTVL.

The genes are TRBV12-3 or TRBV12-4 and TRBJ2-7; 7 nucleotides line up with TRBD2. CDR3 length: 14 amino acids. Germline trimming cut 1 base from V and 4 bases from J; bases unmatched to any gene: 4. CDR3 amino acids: CASSLGGGVYEQYF. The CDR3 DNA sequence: TGTGCCAGCAGTTTAGGGGGGGGGGTGTACGAGCAGTACTTC.

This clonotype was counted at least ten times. The CDR3 is CASILQRQETQYF. The CDR3 region has the DNA TGTGCCAGCATCCTTCAGAGACAAGAGACCCAGTACTTC. The chain carries TRBV2 and TRBJ2-5; D unresolved. The CDR3 loop spans 13 amino acids. Per germline, CDR1 SNHLY and CDR2 FYNNEI. The V and J ends lost 7 bases and 2 bases respectively, with 11 bases between them.

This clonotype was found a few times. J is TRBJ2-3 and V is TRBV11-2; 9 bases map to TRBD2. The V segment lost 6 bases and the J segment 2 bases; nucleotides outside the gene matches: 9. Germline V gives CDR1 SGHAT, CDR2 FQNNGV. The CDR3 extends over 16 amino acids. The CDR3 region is CASSLWTSANTDTQYF. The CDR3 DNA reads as TGTGCCAGCAGTCTCTGGACTAGCGCAAACACAGATACGCAGTATTTT.

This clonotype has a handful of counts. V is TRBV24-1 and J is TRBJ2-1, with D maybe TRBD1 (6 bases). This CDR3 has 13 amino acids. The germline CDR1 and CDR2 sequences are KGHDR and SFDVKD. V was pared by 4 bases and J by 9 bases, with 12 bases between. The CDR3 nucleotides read TGTGCCACCAGTGAAGATGACAGGATTGAGCAGTTCTTC. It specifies CATSEDDRIEQFF.

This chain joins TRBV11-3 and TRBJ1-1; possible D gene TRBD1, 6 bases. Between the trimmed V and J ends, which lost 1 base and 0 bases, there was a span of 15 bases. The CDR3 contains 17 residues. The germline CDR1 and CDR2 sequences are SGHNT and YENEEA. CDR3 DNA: TGTGCCAGCAGCTTAGCTTGGGGGGGGGCCCTGAACACTGAAGCTTTCTTT. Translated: CASSLAWGGALNTEAFF.

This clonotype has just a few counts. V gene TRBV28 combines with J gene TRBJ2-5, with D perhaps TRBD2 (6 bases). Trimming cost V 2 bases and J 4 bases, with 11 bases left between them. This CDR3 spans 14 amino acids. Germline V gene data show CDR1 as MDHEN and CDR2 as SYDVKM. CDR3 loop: CASSLPTRLETQYF. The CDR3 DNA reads TGTGCCAGCAGTTTACCGACTAGACTAGAGACCCAGTACTTC.

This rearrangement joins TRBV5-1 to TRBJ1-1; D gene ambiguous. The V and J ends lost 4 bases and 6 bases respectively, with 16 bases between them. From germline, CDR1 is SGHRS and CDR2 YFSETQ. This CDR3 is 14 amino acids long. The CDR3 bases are TGCGCCAGCAGCGGACTACAGAGAGGCGCTGAAGCTTTCTTT. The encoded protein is CASSGLQRGAEAFF.

CDR3 sequence (DNA): TGTGCCACCAGTGGCGGGCTTGGGGAGACCCAGTACTTC. Its protein is CATSGGLGETQYF. The chain combines TRBV24-1 with TRBJ2-5; tentative D call: TRBD2 (5 bases). Germline V gives CDR1 KGHDR, CDR2 SFDVKD. Trimming took off 5 bases at V and 5 bases at J, with 11 bases between the two ends. The CDR3 runs 13 residues.

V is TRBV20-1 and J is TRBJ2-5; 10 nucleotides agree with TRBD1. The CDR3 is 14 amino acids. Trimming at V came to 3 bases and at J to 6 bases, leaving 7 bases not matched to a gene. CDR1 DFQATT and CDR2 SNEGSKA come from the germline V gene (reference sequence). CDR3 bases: TGCAGTGCTAGTTCGGGGGGACAGGGGAAGACCCAGTACTTC. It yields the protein CSASSGGQGKTQYF.